One and the same sample provided the 21 T cell receptor beta chains below, sequenced in a study of sequential checkpoint blockade in melanoma. This sample's treatment: randomized to nivolumab then ipilimumab (arm A) or the reverse (arm B). The table came from immunoSEQ multiplex PCR; TCRdb's copy has only in-frame clones and leaves some out. Of around 16,000 clones listed, 77% were seen once; the top ten hold around 30%. The sample here was CD8+ T cells sorted from blood (inferred from file names), taken from a patient given nivolumab and ipilimumab in sequence. The receptor set was obtained from a human donor with melanoma.

The rearrangement joins TRBV4-3 to TRBJ2-3; TRBD2 matches 7 bases. Trimming cost V 0 bases and J 0 bases; bases outside gene matches: 0. The germline gives CDR1 LGHNA, CDR2 YSLEER. The CDR3 is made up of 15 amino acids. CDR3 residues: CASSQDSGSTDTQYF. In nucleotides, the CDR3 is TGCGCCAGCAGCCAAGATAGCGGGAGCACAGATACGCAGTATTTT.

The chain combines TRBV10-2 with TRBJ2-1; possible D gene TRBD2, 5 bases. V was cut by 6 bases and J by 4 bases, with 13 bases left in between. Germline V gene data show CDR1 as WSHSY and CDR2 as SAAADI. The CDR3 contains 14 residues. The CDR3 bases are TGCGCCAGCAGGGGCAGCGGTCCATACAATGAGCAGTTCTTC. Protein product: CASRGSGPYNEQFF.

The J gene is TRBJ1-1, the V gene TRBV13; 10 bases are shared with TRBD1. Germline V gives CDR1 PRHDT, CDR2 FYEKMQ (reference sequence). CDR3 length: 15 amino acids. Losses at the gene ends were 5 bases for V and 5 bases for J; bases not matched to a gene: 8. In nucleotides, the CDR3 is TGTGCCAGCAGCCCTTTACCGGGACAGGGGACTGAAGCTTTCTTT. Residues: CASSPLPGQGTEAFF.

The CDR3 nucleotides are TGTGCCAGCGTAGCGACAGGGTTGGTTGGCTACACCTTC. Protein: CASVATGLVGYTF. This chain joins TRBV6-1 and TRBJ1-2; 7 positions agree with TRBD1. Trimming took 8 bases from V and 7 from J; bases not matched to a gene: 10. The germline CDR1 and CDR2 sequences are MNHNS and SASEGT. CDR3 size: 13 residues.

This chain links TRBV27 with TRBJ1-5; D might be TRBD1 (6 bases). Looked up from germline, CDR1 is MNHEY and CDR2 is SMNVEV (reference sequence). The CDR3 length is 16 residues. V lost 2 bases and J 3 bases, leaving 14 bases between the germline ends. The CDR3 DNA is TGTGCCAGCAGTTTACCTAGGACAGTGTTCAATCAGCCCCAGCATTTT. This codes for CASSLPRTVFNQPQHF.

The chain employs TRBV7-8 and TRBJ2-7, with D hard to call. V lost 10 bases, J lost 3 bases, and 10 bases lay in between. Germline V CDR1 and CDR2: SGHVS, FQNEAQ. The CDR3 totals 11 residues. The CDR3 sequence is CATLVHYEQYF. CDR3 nucleotides: TGTGCCACCCTAGTTCACTACGAGCAGTACTTC.

The chain recombines TRBV4-3 with TRBJ1-5; D not resolved. CDR3 length equals 15 residues. CDR1 is LGHNA, CDR2 YSLEER, per germline. The ends were cut back, 1 base at V and 0 bases at J, with 7 bases in the middle. The CDR3 sequence: CASSQVTGSNQPQHF. CDR3 DNA: TGCGCCAGCAGCCAAGTAACCGGTAGCAATCAGCCCCAGCATTTT.

The rearrangement uses TRBV27 and TRBJ2-7, with D perhaps TRBD1 (5 bases). V was clipped by 9 bases and J by 1 base, with 13 bases between them. From germline, CDR1 is MNHEY and CDR2 SMNVEV (reference sequence). The CDR3 runs to 13 residues. The CDR3 region is CASSRTRSYEQYF. The CDR3 DNA follows: TGTGCCAGTTCCAGGACAAGGTCCTACGAGCAGTACTTC.

This clone occurred a few times. The genes are TRBV6-5 and TRBJ1-2; D possibly corresponds to TRBD1 (5 bases). The CDR3 consists of 15 residues. With 6 bases removed from V and 0 bases from J, the gap between germline ends came to 14 bases. Germline-derived CDR1 and CDR2 are MNHEY and SVGAGI. This CDR3 reads CASRSGQDANYGYTF. CDR3 in DNA: TGTGCCAGCAGATCAGGACAAGACGCTAACTATGGCTACACCTTC.

The chain uses TRBV21-1 and TRBJ1-6; the table's D call TRBD1 went unverified against the DNA. TRBV21-1 is a recognized pseudogene. The CDR3 has 15 amino acids. The CDR3 nucleotides are TGTGCCAGCAGCACGCCGACAGGGCCCAATTCACCCCTCCACTTT. Translating it yields CASSTPTGPNSPLHF.

The rearrangement joins TRBV9 to TRBJ2-5, with 8 bases matching TRBD1. Near its end, the DNA agrees better with TRBJ2-7, so the J call may be wrong. Germline CDR1 is SGDLS and CDR2 is YYNGEE. There are 15 residues in the CDR3. The CDR3: CASSVGSGGLGEQYF. The CDR3 coding sequence is TGTGCCAGCAGCGTAGGTTCAGGGGGCCTAGGCGAGCAGTACTTC.

The sample holds one count of this clone. The V call is TRBV4-1, the J call TRBJ2-4, with D perhaps TRBD2 (7 bases). The germline V gene has CDR1 MGHRA and CDR2 YSYEKL. This CDR3 has 16 amino acids. V lost 1 base and J 9 bases, leaving 19 bases between the germline ends. The CDR3 coding sequence is TGCGCCAGCAGCCAAGTAGCACAGGGCGGGGAGGGCATTCAGTACTTC. Its translation is CASSQVAQGGEGIQYF.

The chain uses TRBV4-2 and TRBJ2-1; 7 nucleotides match TRBD1. Unmatched junction bases numbered 10, after V lost 2 bases and J lost 3 bases. Germline lookup yields CDR1 LGHNA and CDR2 YNFKEQ. The CDR3 length is 17 residues. CDR3 residues: CASSQPRTGDIYNEQFF. CDR3 coding DNA: TGTGCCAGCAGCCAACCGAGGACAGGAGACATCTACAATGAGCAGTTCTTC.

The chain carries TRBV4-3 and TRBJ2-2; 9 nucleotides match TRBD2. The V and J ends lost 1 base and 1 base, in that order; junction bases with no gene match: 1. Germline CDR1 is LGHNA and CDR2 is YSLEER. The CDR3 is made up of 16 amino acids. The CDR3 DNA follows: TGCGCCAGCAGCCAAGGGACTAGCGAGAACACCGGGGAGCTGTTTTTT. The encoded protein is CASSQGTSENTGELFF.

V is TRBV19 and J is TRBJ2-7; D is perhaps TRBD1 (6 bases). The V gene's germline CDR1 is LNHDA and CDR2 SQIVND (reference sequence). The CDR3 spans 14 residues. Between the trimmed V and J ends, which lost 6 bases and 5 bases, there was a span of 17 bases. DNA for the CDR3: TGTGCCAGTAGCAAACAGGGTCCTGCGAACGAGCAGTACTTC. This translates into CASSKQGPANEQYF. Full variable domain (remainder filled in from reference TRBV19 and TRBJ2-7): DGGITQSPKYLFRKEGQNVTLSCEQNLNHDAMYWYRQDPGQGLRLIYYSQIVNDFQKGDIAEGYSVSREKKESFPLTVTSAQKNPTAFYLCASSKQGPANEQYFGPGTRLTVT.

The gene calls are TRBV30 and TRBJ2-7, with 7 positions matching TRBD1. The V segment lost 0 bases and the J segment 4 bases; nucleotides outside the gene matches: 9. CDR1 is GTSNPN, CDR2 SVGIG, per germline (reference sequence). The CDR3 spans 15 residues. The CDR3 nucleotides read TGTGCCTGGAGTGTAAGGCAGGGGGTTGTATACGAGCAGTACTTC. Amino acid sequence: CAWSVRQGVVYEQYF.

This clone was recorded a few times. V is TRBV6-5 and J is TRBJ1-1; 7 positions match TRBD1. The V segment lost 6 bases and the J segment 2 bases; nucleotides outside the gene matches: 9. Germline CDR1 is MNHEY and CDR2 is SVGAGI. CDR3 size: 15 residues. Here the CDR3 DNA reads TGTGCCAGCAGACTCACAGGGGCGGAAAACACTGAAGCTTTCTTT. Encoded protein: CASRLTGAENTEAFF.

The rearrangement joins TRBV2 to TRBJ2-3, with 7 bases fitting TRBD1. With V trimmed by 7 bases and J by 1 base, 5 bases remained unmatched. The CDR3 totals 14 residues. Per germline, CDR1 SNHLY and CDR2 FYNNEI. The chain's CDR3 is CASIKGAGTDTQYF. The CDR3 bases are TGTGCCAGCATTAAGGGGGCGGGCACAGATACGCAGTATTTT.

V gene TRBV27 combines with J gene TRBJ1-4; 7 bases map to TRBD1. The V gene's germline CDR1 is MNHEY and CDR2 SMNVEV (reference sequence). This CDR3 has 15 residues. V trimming: 5 bases; J trimming: 7 bases; junction bases outside the gene matches: 10. CDR3 bases: TGTGCCAGCAGTCCCGGGACAGTGGGGGGTGAAAAACTGTTTTTT. Amino acid sequence: CASSPGTVGGEKLFF.

The chain uses TRBV18 and TRBJ1-1, with 8 bases that match TRBD1. This CDR3 is built from 15 residues. Trimming cost V 3 bases and J 1 base; bases outside gene matches: 4. The germline CDR1 and CDR2 sequences are KGHSH and LQKENI. The CDR3 spells CASSPDRGQNTEAFF. CDR3 in DNA: TGTGCCAGCTCACCCGACAGGGGACAGAACACTGAAGCTTTCTTT.

The J gene is TRBJ2-7, the V gene TRBV5-4; D is possibly TRBD2 (5 bases). V lost 6 bases to trimming and J lost 6 bases, with 16 bases between them. CDR3 size: 13 residues. The germline V gene has CDR1 SGHNT and CDR2 YYREEE (reference sequence). The chain's CDR3 is CASTIGKVSEQYF. Written as DNA, the CDR3 is TGTGCCAGCACAATCGGGAAGGTCTCCGAGCAGTACTTC.